Described below is a single T cell receptor (beta chain) sequence and its context. CDR3 length: 13 amino acids. The V and J ends lost 5 bases and 3 bases respectively, with 9 bases between them. Methods used by the authors: The authors estimated nucleated cell counts from reference gene primer amplification. The repertoire was sequenced with immunoSEQ multiplex PCR; TCRdb's copy has only in-frame clones and lacks some. V, J and clone size derive from that table, while D and trimming were established from the DNA sequence. This table has 9,500 to 10,000 clones, roughly 81% appearing once. The data originate from a study of blood T cell repertoires in COVID-19.

This TCR was sampled from a man aged 55 to 70 with active COVID-19. The chain is built from TRBV12-3 or TRBV12-4 and TRBJ2-3; weak D call: TRBD1 (6 bases). Sequenced: peripheral blood. The CDR3 DNA follows: TGTGCCAGCAGTATAACAGGGACAGATACGCAGTATTTT. It is translated as CASSITGTDTQYF.